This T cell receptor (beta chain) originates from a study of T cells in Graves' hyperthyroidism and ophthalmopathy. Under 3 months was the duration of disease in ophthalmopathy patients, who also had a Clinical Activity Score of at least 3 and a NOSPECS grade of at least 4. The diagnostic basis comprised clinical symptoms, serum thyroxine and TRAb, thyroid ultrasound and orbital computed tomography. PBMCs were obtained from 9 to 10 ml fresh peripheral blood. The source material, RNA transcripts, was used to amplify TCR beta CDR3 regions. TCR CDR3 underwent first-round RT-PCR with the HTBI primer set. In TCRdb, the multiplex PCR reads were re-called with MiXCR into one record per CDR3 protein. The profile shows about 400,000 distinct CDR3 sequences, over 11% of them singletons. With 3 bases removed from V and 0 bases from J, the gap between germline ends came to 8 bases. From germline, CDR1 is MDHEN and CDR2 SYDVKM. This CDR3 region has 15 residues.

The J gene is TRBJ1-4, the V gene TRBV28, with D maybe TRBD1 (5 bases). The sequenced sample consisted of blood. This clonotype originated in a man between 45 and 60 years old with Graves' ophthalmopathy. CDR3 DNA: TGTGCCAGCAGTTTGCGGGGGGCAACTAATGAAAAACTGTTTTTT. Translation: CASSLRGATNEKLFF. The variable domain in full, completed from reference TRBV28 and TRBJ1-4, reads DVKVTQSSRYLVKRTGEKVFLECVQDMDHENMFWYRQDPGLGLRLIYFSYDVKMKEKGDIPEGYSVSREKKERFSLILESASTNQTSMYLCASSLRGATNEKLFFGSGTQLSVL.